The T cell receptor beta chain described here comes from a study of cytomegalovirus exposure and HLA in healthy donors. Trimming shortened V by 4 bases and J by 7 bases, and 14 bases separated the two germline ends. Germline V gene data show CDR1 as SGHRS and CDR2 as YFSETQ. The CDR3 totals 13 residues. TCRdb keeps only in-frame clones here, not all; method: immunoSEQ multiplex PCR. The sample records 70,000 to 75,000 clones, around 95% being singletons. The receptor was derived from a man aged 18 to 29 in good health and CMV-seropositive. This chain joins TRBV5-1 and TRBJ1-2; D possibly corresponds to TRBD1 (6 bases). Specimen: PBMCs. CDR3 nucleotides: TGCGCCAGCAGCCTACAGGGAGACTCTGGCTACACCTTC. Amino acid sequence: CASSLQGDSGYTF.